The clone carrying this T cell receptor beta chain was counted ten times or more. Its antigen is as yet unknown. Time point: newly diagnosed GD, antithyroid drugs for less than 3 months. The TCR library used RNA extracted from PBMCs. Patients came through an endocrinology department, and that department was in Xi'an, China. Construction of TCR beta libraries relied on iRepertoire HTBI primers and on Arm-PCR targeting CDR3 regions. One entry per CDR3 protein, called by TCRdb with MiXCR from the multiplex PCR reads. The table records hundreds of thousands of distinct CDR3 sequences, roughly a sixth of them present only once. The sample comes from a study of regulatory T cells in long-lasting Graves disease. The study, taken as a whole, reports: Because few samples were included, accuracy may have been lower.

CDR3 length: 15 residues. Germline values: CDR1 DFQATT, CDR2 SNEGSKA (reference sequence). The trim removed 3 bases at V and 9 bases at J, leaving 7 bases unmatched. These data were also reused for a study on T cells in Graves' hyperthyroidism and ophthalmopathy.

The gene calls are TRBV20-1 and TRBJ2-1; 14 bases match TRBD2. Sequences were derived from peripheral blood mononuclear cells (PBMCs), sampled at new diagnosis, from a patient treated with antithyroid drugs. This receptor was identified in a woman aged 35-65 years with Graves disease. The CDR3 DNA reads as TGCAGTGCTAGTTGGGGACTAGCGGGGGAGGGTGAGCAGTTCTTC. This gives the protein CSASWGLAGEGEQFF.